Listed below are T cell receptor beta chains from one sample, sequenced in a study of T cells after yellow fever vaccination. In TCRdb, the 5' RACE reads were re-called with MiXCR into one record per CDR3 protein. Of a few hundred thousand distinct CDR3 sequences in the sample, 3.2% are singletons; the top ten hold approximately 3%. The sample was CD4+ T cells sorted from PBMCs, taken 10 days after the yellow fever booster vaccination. These receptors all stem from a man between 18 and 35 years old who received the YFV17D yellow fever vaccine. Both conserved end residues are part of each CDR3. D genes are given only for firm matches. The size field is filled for only some rows; it gives once, few, many or a size class.

j_call: TRBJ2-3; d_call: .; clone_size: .; v_call: TRBV12-3/TRBV12-4; cdr3_aa: CASSLAIIPRGTDTQYF; cdr3_nt: TGTGCCAGCAGTTTAGCGATCATCCCTAGGGGCACAGATACGCAGTATTTT
j_call: TRBJ1-1; d_call: .; clone_size: many; v_call: TRBV5-1; cdr3_aa: CASSPRGGTEAFF; cdr3_nt: TGCGCCAGCAGCCCTCGGGGAGGCACTGAAGCTTTCTTT
j_call: TRBJ1-4; d_call: TRBD1; clone_size: few; v_call: TRBV7-9; cdr3_aa: CASSAGGLLFF; cdr3_nt: TGTGCCAGCAGCGCAGGGGGTCTGCTGTTTTTT
j_call: TRBJ1-4; d_call: .; clone_size: many; v_call: TRBV7-2; cdr3_aa: CASSLVSGKSEKLFF; cdr3_nt: TGTGCCAGCAGCTTAGTATCAGGAAAGAGTGAAAAACTGTTTTTT
j_call: TRBJ1-5; d_call: .; clone_size: many; v_call: TRBV28; cdr3_aa: CASTRTDPLGPPGHF; cdr3_nt: TGTGCCAGCACCCGCACGGACCCACTTGGTCCCCCCGGGCATTTT
j_call: TRBJ2-5; d_call: TRBD2; clone_size: many; v_call: TRBV28; cdr3_aa: CASSQGLAGGVQETQYF; cdr3_nt: TGTGCCAGCAGCCAGGGACTAGCGGGGGGGGTCCAAGAGACCCAGTACTTC
j_call: TRBJ2-2; d_call: .; clone_size: few; v_call: TRBV11-2; cdr3_aa: CASSLDPTGELFF; cdr3_nt: TGTGCCAGCAGCTTAGATCCTACCGGGGAGCTGTTTTTT
j_call: TRBJ2-7; d_call: .; clone_size: many; v_call: TRBV12-3/TRBV12-4; cdr3_aa: CASSFSGFRYEQYF; cdr3_nt: TGTGCCAGCAGTTTTTCGGGATTCCGCTACGAGCAGTACTTC
j_call: TRBJ1-2; d_call: TRBD1; clone_size: .; v_call: TRBV20-1; cdr3_aa: CSAREGGRGHGYTF; cdr3_nt: TGCAGTGCTAGGGAAGGGGGAAGGGGGCATGGCTACACCTTC
j_call: TRBJ2-5; d_call: .; clone_size: .; v_call: TRBV20-1; cdr3_aa: CSARGHLSQETQYF; cdr3_nt: TGCAGTGCTAGAGGACATCTGAGCCAAGAGACCCAGTACTTC
j_call: TRBJ1-3; d_call: .; clone_size: once; v_call: TRBV21-1; cdr3_aa: CASRAGPFLNTIYF; cdr3_nt: TGTGCCAGCAGGGCGGGACCCTTTTTAAACACCATATATTTT
j_call: TRBJ1-4; d_call: .; clone_size: many; v_call: TRBV12-3/TRBV12-4; cdr3_aa: CASSSRQGYEKLFF; cdr3_nt: TGTGCCAGCAGTTCTCGGCAGGGCTATGAAAAACTGTTTTTT
j_call: TRBJ2-5; d_call: TRBD1; clone_size: many; v_call: TRBV5-1; cdr3_aa: CASSLRGLQETQYF; cdr3_nt: TGCGCCAGCAGCTTGAGGGGGCTGCAAGAGACCCAGTACTTC
j_call: TRBJ1-2; d_call: TRBD1; clone_size: many; v_call: TRBV20-1; cdr3_aa: CSVSQPGQGADGYTF; cdr3_nt: TGCAGTGTTAGTCAACCGGGACAGGGGGCGGATGGCTACACCTTC
j_call: TRBJ2-5; d_call: TRBD2; clone_size: many; v_call: TRBV10-3; cdr3_aa: CAISSTGTSGLQETQYF; cdr3_nt: TGTGCCATCAGTTCAACCGGGACTAGCGGTTTACAAGAGACCCAGTACTTC
j_call: TRBJ2-5; d_call: TRBD1; clone_size: many; v_call: TRBV6-1; cdr3_aa: CASSGLLLGQGQETQYF; cdr3_nt: TGTGCCAGCAGTGGCCTTCTCCTCGGACAGGGCCAAGAGACCCAGTACTTC
j_call: TRBJ2-7; d_call: .; clone_size: few; v_call: TRBV5-1; cdr3_aa: CASSLTLGSYEQYF; cdr3_nt: TGCGCCAGCAGCTTGACACTAGGCTCCTACGAGCAGTACTTC
j_call: TRBJ1-5; d_call: .; clone_size: many; v_call: TRBV5-1; cdr3_aa: CASSLGGSNQPQHF; cdr3_nt: TGTGCCAGCAGTTTAGGAGGTAGCAATCAGCCCCAGCATTTT
j_call: TRBJ2-5; d_call: .; clone_size: many; v_call: TRBV6-5; cdr3_aa: CASRSTGIYETQYF; cdr3_nt: TGTGCCAGCAGGAGTACAGGGATTTACGAGACCCAGTACTTC
j_call: TRBJ1-2; d_call: .; clone_size: few; v_call: TRBV7-9; cdr3_aa: CASSLASYSNYGYTF; cdr3_nt: TGTGCCAGCAGCTTAGCGAGCTACTCTAACTATGGCTACACCTTC
j_call: TRBJ2-1; d_call: TRBD1; clone_size: many; v_call: TRBV12-3/TRBV12-4; cdr3_aa: CASSTDRDYNEQFF; cdr3_nt: TGTGCCAGCAGCACGGACAGGGATTACAATGAGCAGTTCTTC
j_call: TRBJ2-5; d_call: .; clone_size: few; v_call: TRBV3-1; cdr3_aa: CASSPHPKSQETQYF; cdr3_nt: TGTGCCAGCAGCCCCCACCCGAAGAGCCAAGAGACCCAGTACTTC
j_call: TRBJ2-3; d_call: .; clone_size: many; v_call: TRBV3-1; cdr3_aa: CASSQDLARADTQYF; cdr3_nt: TGTGCCAGCAGCCAAGATCTGGCTAGGGCAGATACGCAGTATTTT
j_call: TRBJ2-3; d_call: .; clone_size: many; v_call: TRBV5-1; cdr3_aa: CASSLVQTTTDTQYF; cdr3_nt: TGCGCCAGCAGCTTGGTACAGACTACCACAGATACGCAGTATTTT
j_call: TRBJ1-5; d_call: TRBD1; clone_size: .; v_call: TRBV10-3; cdr3_aa: CAIRGQGSNQPQHF; cdr3_nt: TGTGCCATCAGGGGACAGGGAAGCAATCAGCCCCAGCATTTT
j_call: TRBJ2-5; d_call: .; clone_size: few; v_call: TRBV7-9; cdr3_aa: CASTPKAGAETQYF; cdr3_nt: TGTGCCAGCACCCCCAAGGCAGGGGCAGAGACCCAGTACTTC
j_call: TRBJ1-1; d_call: .; clone_size: .; v_call: TRBV7-9; cdr3_aa: CASTRGGVGTEAFF; cdr3_nt: TGTGCCAGCACTCGAGGAGGGGTAGGGACTGAAGCTTTCTTT
j_call: TRBJ2-5; d_call: TRBD2; clone_size: few; v_call: TRBV5-4; cdr3_aa: CASSLALAEETQYF; cdr3_nt: TGTGCCAGCAGCTTGGCACTAGCGGAGGAGACCCAGTACTTC
j_call: TRBJ1-2; d_call: .; clone_size: many; v_call: TRBV5-4; cdr3_aa: CASSPARGANGYTF; cdr3_nt: TGTGCCAGCAGCCCGGCACGGGGGGCAAATGGCTACACCTTC
j_call: TRBJ2-5; d_call: .; clone_size: .; v_call: TRBV29-1; cdr3_aa: CSQSGGGETQYF; cdr3_nt: TGCAGCCAGTCGGGTGGGGGAGAGACCCAGTACTTC
j_call: TRBJ2-1; d_call: .; clone_size: many; v_call: TRBV29-1; cdr3_aa: CSVEGRQGSDEQFF; cdr3_nt: TGCAGCGTTGAAGGGCGGCAAGGATCTGACGAGCAGTTCTTC
j_call: TRBJ2-3; d_call: TRBD1; clone_size: many; v_call: TRBV4-1; cdr3_aa: CASSQALGRGLSDTQYF; cdr3_nt: TGCGCCAGCAGCCAAGCCCTCGGCAGGGGGCTGTCAGATACGCAGTATTTT